Below, 19 T cell receptor beta chains from the same sample are listed, as sequenced in a study of T cells in Graves' hyperthyroidism and ophthalmopathy. What was amplified from RNA transcripts were TCR beta CDR3 regions. The HTBI primer set served for first-round RT-PCR of the TCR CDR3. TCRdb ran MiXCR on the multiplex PCR reads and lists one entry per CDR3 protein. Here the sample spans fewer than 800,000 distinct CDR3 sequences, about 15% being singletons. Input material: blood. These receptors came from a man between 18 and 35 years old with Graves' hyperthyroidism.

In this sample, this clonotype turned up many times. This rearrangement joins TRBV7-9 to TRBJ2-1; 12 nucleotides align to TRBD1. The CDR3 runs 15 residues. V shed 2 bases and J 7 bases; nucleotides not matched to a gene: 3. Looked up from germline, CDR1 is SEHNR and CDR2 is FQNEAQ (reference sequence). The DNA of the CDR3 is TGTGCCAGCAGCTTAAGGGACAGGGGGCGAAATGAGCAGTTCTTC. Its translation: CASSLRDRGRNEQFF.

This clonotype was seen many times. The chain has TRBV2 and TRBJ1-1, with 7 positions matching TRBD1. This CDR3 is 14 amino acids long. V was pared by 8 bases and J by 2 bases, with 8 bases of the junction left unmatched. Looked up from germline, CDR1 is SNHLY and CDR2 is FYNNEI. The DNA of the CDR3 is TGTGCCAGCGCGCCCGGGACAGAAAACACTGAAGCTTTCTTT. Amino acids: CASAPGTENTEAFF.

This chain links TRBV5-1 with TRBJ2-1, with 8 positions matching TRBD1. This CDR3 region has 15 residues. Germline assignment: CDR1 SGHRS and CDR2 YFSETQ. The V gene end was trimmed by 3 bases and the J gene end by 0 bases; junction bases not matched to a gene: 2. CDR3 sequence (DNA): TGCGCCAGCAGCTGGACAGGGAGCTCCTACAATGAGCAGTTCTTC. Its protein product is CASSWTGSSYNEQFF. The full variable domain, with the rest looked up from reference TRBV5-1 and TRBJ2-1, is KAGVTQTPRYLIKTRGQQVTLSCSPISGHRSVSWYQQTPGQGLQFLFEYFSETQRNKGNFPGRFSGRQFSNSRSEMNVSTLELGDSALYLCASSWTGSSYNEQFFGPGTRLTVL.

CDR3 bases: TGTGCCAGTAGTATGATGGTCTCAGATACGCAGTATTTT. Translated: CASSMMVSDTQYF. This rearrangement joins TRBV19 to TRBJ2-3; no firm D call. This CDR3 region has 13 residues. Between the trimmed V and J ends, which lost 3 bases and 4 bases, there was a span of 8 bases. The germline CDR1 and CDR2 sequences are LNHDA and SQIVND (reference sequence).

The J gene is TRBJ1-2, the V gene TRBV20-1; 7 bases agree with TRBD1. Losses at the gene ends were 6 bases for V and 2 bases for J; bases not matched to a gene: 9. This CDR3 is built from 14 residues. CDR1 and CDR2 (germline): DFQATT, SNEGSKA (reference sequence). The CDR3 sequence is CSARSPGGNYGYTF. The CDR3 nucleotides are TGCAGTGCAAGAAGTCCAGGGGGAAACTATGGCTACACCTTC.

This clonotype was seen repeatedly, ten times or more. The junction shows a germline mismatch at one end, possibly a read error. The chain couples TRBV7-2 to TRBJ2-1; 7 positions match TRBD2. The CDR3 consists of 12 residues. The germline gives CDR1 SGHTA, CDR2 FQGNSA. The chain's CDR3 is CASRGDYKEQFF. The CDR3 nucleotides are TGTGCCAGCAGGGGGGACTACAAGGAGCAGTTCTTC.

The table lists this clonotype with a few counts. V gene TRBV7-2 combines with J gene TRBJ2-3, with a weak D call TRBD1 (5 bases). The V gene lost 4 bases and the J gene lost 2 bases, with 10 bases spanning the gap. The CDR3 loop spans 14 amino acids. CDR1 is SGHTA, CDR2 FQGNSA, per germline. For the CDR3, the DNA is TGTGCCAGCAGCTCCCCAGGGTTCACAGATACGCAGTATTTT. Translated: CASSSPGFTDTQYF.

Concerning this clonotype: A much more abundant neighbour one base away suggests this may be a read error. The CDR3 loop reads CASSLEGHNGQCF. CDR3 in DNA: TGTGCCAGCAGCTTAGAGGGACACAATGGGCAGTGCTTC. The gene calls are TRBV7-2 and TRBJ2-1; D may be TRBD1 (6 bases). In germline, CDR1 is SGHTA, CDR2 FQGNSA. The CDR3 totals 13 residues.

The chain couples TRBV3-1 to TRBJ2-4; D possibly corresponds to TRBD1 (6 bases). The V and J ends lost 2 bases and 6 bases respectively, with 8 bases between them. The CDR3 contains 13 residues. Per the germline V gene, CDR1 is LGHDT and CDR2 is YNNKEL (reference sequence). CDR3 protein: CASSQSQGNIQYF. Here the CDR3 DNA reads TGTGCCAGCAGCCAATCACAGGGAAACATTCAGTACTTC.

This clonotype was detected ten times or more. CDR3 DNA sequence: TGTGCCTGGAGTGTAGGAGGGGGCGCGGATACGCAGTATTTT. Amino acid sequence: CAWSVGGGADTQYF. The rearrangement joins TRBV30 to TRBJ2-3, with D tentatively TRBD1 (7 bases). The CDR3 extends over 14 amino acids. Trimming took 0 bases from V and 6 from J, leaving 13 bases between them. Germline values: CDR1 GTSNPN, CDR2 SVGIG (reference sequence).

This clonotype has a count of ten or more. The chain joins TRBV11-2 to TRBJ2-4, with TRBD1 identical over 9 bases. V lost 4 bases, J lost 10 bases, and 11 bases stayed unmatched. Per germline, CDR1 SGHAT and CDR2 FQNNGV. The CDR3 is 15 amino acids. This chain's CDR3 is CASSSNRGRYWIQYF. Here the CDR3 DNA reads TGTGCCAGCAGCTCCAACAGGGGGCGATACTGGATTCAGTACTTC. Based on the CDR3 plus reference TRBV11-2 and TRBJ2-4, the full variable domain is EAGVAQSPRYKIIEKRQSVAFWCNPISGHATLYWYQQILGQGPKLLIQFQNNGVVDDSQLPKDRFSAERLKGVDSTLKIQPAKLEDSAVYLCASSSNRGRYWIQYFGAGTRLSVL.

This clonotype was recorded many times. The chain carries TRBV6-2 or TRBV6-3 and TRBJ2-7, with 7 bases fitting TRBD1. With 0 bases clipped from V and 3 bases from J, the junction kept 8 bases outside the gene matches. The CDR3 extends over 16 amino acids. Germline loops: CDR1 MNHEY, CDR2 SVGEGT. CDR3 DNA: TGTGCCAGCAGTTACTCGACAGGGAGTACCTACTACGAGCAGTACTTC. Amino acid sequence: CASSYSTGSTYYEQYF.

This clonotype was detected many times. The chain couples TRBV20-1 to TRBJ2-1, with TRBD1 matching 8 bases. Germline values: CDR1 DFQATT, CDR2 SNEGSKA (reference sequence). The junction had 13 bases not matched to a gene; V was cut back by 0 bases and J by 3 bases. The CDR3 is made up of 18 amino acids. CDR3 DNA: TGCAGTGCTAGAGATTCCAGGGTCGGACAGGGTAACTACAATGAGCAGTTCTTC. Protein sequence: CSARDSRVGQGNYNEQFF.

As for this clonotype: Just one base apart from a much larger clone, this may be a read error. This CDR3 fails to terminate in the conserved phenylalanine or tryptophan, so it likely reflects a read error. The chain links TRBV11-2 to TRBJ2-3; D ambiguous. Germline V gene data show CDR1 as SGHAT and CDR2 as FQNNGV. This CDR3 spans 14 amino acids. V lost 3 bases, J lost 0 bases, and 7 bases lay in between. This CDR3 is CASSFAVSTDTQYC. DNA of the CDR3: TGTGCCAGCAGCTTCGCGGTTAGCACAGATACGCAGTATTGT.

This clonotype was seen more than once but under ten times. This rearrangement joins TRBV7-8 to TRBJ2-4, with 7 nucleotides matching TRBD2. CDR1 is SGHVS, CDR2 FQNEAQ, per germline. The CDR3 covers 14 residues. Losses at the gene ends were 9 bases for V and 2 bases for J; bases not matched to a gene: 7. The CDR3 DNA is TGTGCCAGTAGGGAGGGCCCGACCAAAAACATTCAGTACTTC. Translating it yields CASREGPTKNIQYF.

This clonotype was observed once. The chain has TRBV4-3 and TRBJ1-6; no firm D call. Trimming pared 0 bases from V and 16 bases from J, leaving 13 bases between. Germline loops: CDR1 LGHNA, CDR2 YSLEER. The CDR3 loop spans 13 amino acids. Here the CDR3 DNA reads TGCGCCAGCAGCCAAGATATCGAACAGTCTCTCCACTTT. Protein product: CASSQDIEQSLHF.

This clonotype was counted at least ten times. The rearrangement links TRBV20-1 to TRBJ1-1, with 9 bases fitting TRBD1. J gave up 5 bases and V 3 bases, and 13 bases lay outside the gene matches. Germline CDR1 and CDR2: DFQATT and SNEGSKA (reference sequence). This CDR3 is 16 amino acids long. CDR3 sequence reads: CSASPLDGQGSTEAFF. The CDR3 region has the DNA TGCAGTGCTAGTCCGCTAGATGGACAGGGGAGTACTGAAGCTTTCTTT.

This clonotype was detected ten times or more. This chain uses TRBV5-1 with TRBJ2-7; maybe TRBD2 (6 bases). Trimming took off 4 bases at V and 5 bases at J, with 16 bases between the two ends. From germline, CDR1 is SGHRS and CDR2 YFSETQ. The CDR3 totals 14 residues. The CDR3 loop is CASSPRAGPNEQYF. For the CDR3, the DNA is TGCGCCAGCAGCCCCCGGGCGGGACCTAACGAGCAGTACTTC. Variable domain in full (rest from reference TRBV5-1 and TRBJ2-7): KAGVTQTPRYLIKTRGQQVTLSCSPISGHRSVSWYQQTPGQGLQFLFEYFSETQRNKGNFPGRFSGRQFSNSRSEMNVSTLELGDSALYLCASSPRAGPNEQYFGPGTRLTVT.

This rearrangement joins TRBV9 to TRBJ1-1, with D possibly being TRBD1 (5 bases). This CDR3 is 14 amino acids long. V was cut by 4 bases and J by 7 bases, with 17 bases left in between. Germline lookup yields CDR1 SGDLS and CDR2 YYNGEE. CDR3 amino acids: CASSPGSPSGEAFF. The CDR3 nucleotides are TGTGCCAGCAGCCCAGGGAGTCCTTCCGGTGAAGCTTTCTTT.